These 14 T cell receptor beta chains share one sample of origin, sequenced in a study of T cell repertoires in cytomegalovirus infection. These receptors have no known antigen. TCRdb reprocessed the reads via MiXCR and lists one record per CDR3 protein. The sample includes under 200,000 distinct CDR3 sequences, roughly 20% seen only once; the top ten take 20% to 30%. Specimen: CD8+ T cells from cultured PBMCs, collected from culture after CMV antigen stimulation. The receptor source for this set is a human donor in good health (CMV status not recorded). Some clones in this sample may be carry-over from other donors' samples.

The chain carries TRBV19 and TRBJ1-1, with D perhaps matching TRBD1 (6 bases). CDR1 is LNHDA, CDR2 SQIVND, per germline (reference sequence). V lost 0 bases to trimming and J lost 1 base, with 12 bases between them. The CDR3 loop spans 16 amino acids. CDR3 amino acids: CASSIDFGRGNTEAFF. The CDR3, as DNA: TGTGCCAGTAGTATAGATTTCGGCAGGGGGAACACTGAAGCTTTCTTT.

The V and J genes are TRBV7-2 and TRBJ2-3; 12 bases match TRBD2. The V gene end was trimmed by 2 bases and the J gene end by 5 bases; junction bases not matched to a gene: 8. Germline CDR1 reads SGHTA; CDR2 reads FQGNSA. The length of the CDR3 is 17 residues. CDR3 sequence reads: CASSLLAGGEILDTQYF. The CDR3 DNA follows: TGTGCCAGCAGCTTACTAGCGGGGGGGGAGATTTTAGATACGCAGTATTTT.

In its sample, this clonotype was seen a few times. The V call is TRBV7-3, the J call TRBJ2-1, with D hard to call. CDR3 length: 15 amino acids. V was trimmed by 4 bases and J by 0 bases, leaving 10 bases between them. The germline V gene encodes CDR1 SGHTA and CDR2 FQGTGA. CDR3 sequence reads: CASSSHTSSYNEQFF. The DNA for the CDR3 is TGTGCCAGCAGCTCCCACACCAGCTCCTACAATGAGCAGTTCTTC.

The chain recombines TRBV12-5 with TRBJ1-1; a possible D gene is TRBD1 (5 bases). The CDR3 totals 14 residues. Germline V lookup: CDR1 LGHNT, CDR2 FRNRAP. Trimming removed 3 bases from V and 3 bases from J, with 11 bases in between. The chain's CDR3 is CASGFTGTHTEAFF. CDR3 in DNA: TGTGCTAGTGGTTTTACAGGAACGCACACTGAAGCTTTCTTT.

Within the sample, this clonotype is medium-sized. This sequence joins TRBV11-1 and TRBJ2-7; D is uncertain. Trimming pared 5 bases from V and 4 bases from J, leaving 15 bases between. Looked up from germline, CDR1 is SGHAT and CDR2 is FQDESV (reference sequence). The CDR3 loop spans 14 amino acids. Here the CDR3 reads CASSAWGNKYEQYF. The CDR3 DNA reads as TGTGCCAGCAGCGCATGGGGTAACAAGTACGAGCAGTACTTC.

This clonotype was counted between two and nine times. The genes are TRBV19 and TRBJ1-6, with 8 nucleotides matching TRBD1. The CDR3 is 14 residues long. CDR1 and CDR2 from the germline V gene are LNHDA and SQIVND (reference sequence). Trimming cost V 9 bases and J 12 bases; bases outside gene matches: 13. The CDR3 nucleotides are TGTGCCAGCGGAACCACAGGGGGTCTACTACCCCTCCACTTT. This sequence encodes CASGTTGGLLPLHF. The whole variable domain, filled in from reference TRBV19 and TRBJ1-6, reads DGGITQSPKYLFRKEGQNVTLSCEQNLNHDAMYWYRQDPGQGLRLIYYSQIVNDFQKGDIAEGYSVSREKKESFPLTVTSAQKNPTAFYLCASGTTGGLLPLHFGNGTRLTVT.

This clonotype was detected only a few times. V usage is TRBV7-8 and J usage is TRBJ1-1; possible D gene TRBD1, 6 bases. The ends were cut back, 1 base at V and 7 bases at J, with 19 bases in the middle. Germline CDR1 SGHVS, CDR2 FQNEAQ. The CDR3 is 16 residues long. The CDR3 region has the DNA TGTGCCAGCAGCTTAGGCGTCAAACAGGGTTATATTGAAGCTTTCTTT. Encoded protein: CASSLGVKQGYIEAFF.

This clonotype has just a few counts. V gene TRBV6-5 combines with J gene TRBJ2-5; 11 bases agree with TRBD1. Germline lookup yields CDR1 MNHEY and CDR2 SVGAGI. V lost 7 bases, J lost 4 bases, and 14 bases stayed unmatched. This CDR3 is built from 17 residues. The CDR3 DNA reads as TGTGCCAGCACCCCTACATTTACCGGGACAGGGGGAGAGACCCAGTACTTC. It is translated as CASTPTFTGTGGETQYF.

The chain combines TRBV7-3 with TRBJ2-7; D is ambiguous. The V end lost 1 base, the J end lost 3 bases, and 13 bases lay between the germline ends. Germline assignment: CDR1 SGHTA and CDR2 FQGTGA. The CDR3 is made up of 15 amino acids. As DNA, the CDR3 is TGTGCCAGCAGCTTAAACGGTGGCAGATACTACGAGCAGTACTTC. It codes for CASSLNGGRYYEQYF.

This clonotype was seen more than once but under ten times. The chain is built from TRBV24-1 and TRBJ2-2; D is unclear. Germline lookup yields CDR1 KGHDR and CDR2 SFDVKD. V lost 1 base, J lost 1 base, and 12 bases lay in between. This CDR3 has 17 amino acids. As DNA, the CDR3 is TGTGCCACCAGTGATTTTAAGGTGGGCATGAACACCGGGGAGCTGTTTTTT. It encodes CATSDFKVGMNTGELFF.

This clonotype was found once. The chain is built from TRBV6-6 and TRBJ1-1, with D unresolved. The V and J ends lost 0 bases and 0 bases respectively, with 14 bases between them. CDR1 and CDR2 (germline): MNHNY, SVGAGI (reference sequence). The CDR3 contains 17 residues. CDR3 nucleotide sequence: TGTGCCAGCAGTTACTCGATTGGAGCGGTGGTGAACACTGAAGCTTTCTTT. Its translation: CASSYSIGAVVNTEAFF.

This clonotype appeared a few times. The chain combines TRBV7-2 with TRBJ2-5; D is undetermined. Germline loops: CDR1 SGHTA, CDR2 FQGNSA. V shed 1 base and J shed 1 base, with 10 bases lying between them. The CDR3 contains 15 residues. The DNA of the CDR3 is TGTGCCAGCAGCTTAGAACGCCCTGGCCAAGAGACCCAGTACTTC. As protein: CASSLERPGQETQYF.

The chain is built from TRBV7-8 and TRBJ2-3; maybe TRBD2 (5 bases). Trimming left V 4 bases short and J 3 bases short, with 14 bases between. This CDR3 has 15 residues. Germline V gives CDR1 SGHVS, CDR2 FQNEAQ. CDR3 residues: CASSSRLGETDTQYF. DNA of the CDR3: TGTGCCAGCAGCTCTCGGCTCGGGGAGACAGATACGCAGTATTTT.

The V and J genes are TRBV7-2 and TRBJ1-1; D perhaps matches TRBD1 (6 bases). The V gene lost 5 bases and the J gene lost 7 bases, with 14 bases spanning the gap. Germline CDR1 SGHTA, CDR2 FQGNSA. The CDR3 extends over 13 amino acids. The CDR3 reads CASSGSGEVEAFF. Here the CDR3 DNA reads TGTGCCAGCAGCGGATCAGGGGAGGTTGAAGCTTTCTTT.